What follows describes a single T cell receptor beta chain. What this receptor recognizes is not known. Base-call qualities are not available, and no considerably larger clone is one nucleotide away. The library was generated by the immunoSEQ multiplex PCR assay. For the multiplex PCR, a mixture combining 60 forward primers for TCR Vbeta segments and 13 reverse primers for TCR Jbeta segments was used. The CDR3 region of rearranged TCR beta genes was amplified from genomic DNA with a multiplex PCR assay. Amplified TCR beta libraries were sequenced as 87-base-pair reads on the Illumina HiSeq System. Regarding the original processing steps: A later analysis counted around 72 million unique TCR beta chains across the 670 or so repertoires, and some 11 million of these chains were shared by at least two donors. A nearest-neighbor algorithm error-corrected the raw reads and collapsed the reads into unique sequences, merging closely related sequences to remove PCR and sequencing errors. To assign V, D and J gene segments, CDR3 sequences were aligned to IMGT reference sequences. For a sequence to be retained, a match of at least six nucleotides was required to both a V gene segment and a J gene segment. A rearrangement counted as productive if the CDR3 had no stop codons and remained in frame with V and J, and every other rearrangement counted as non-productive. CDR3 was defined by IMGT convention, running from the second conserved V-encoded cysteine to the conserved J-encoded phenylalanine. In an earlier analysis of roughly 580 of the donors, sequences lacking an unambiguous match to a single V gene segment were excluded. In an earlier analysis of several hundred of the donors, V segments were called functional above 56.7% productive rearrangements and were called segregating when the between-donor standard deviation exceeded 5%. A statistical classification framework was built to diagnose cytomegalovirus status from the catalog of TCR beta chain sequences. A later analysis assigned V and J genes by comparing TCR nucleotide sequences with IMGT/GENE-DB human TR gene sequences. Using the TCRdist pipeline, a later analysis assigned CDR3 sequences along with most-parsimonious VDJ recombination scenarios. In a later analysis, every TCR beta chain was defined by the combination of its CDR3 amino acid sequence and its V-gene family, and reads without a unique V-gene family were dropped. A later analysis removed 500 to 600 highly shared, low-generation-probability nucleotide sequences to deal with suspected cross-contamination and a sequencing artifact. A later analysis calculated a clonal expansion index for each public chain from normalized within-repertoire ranks of inferred template counts. A later analysis computed generation probabilities with a VDJ recombination model fitted to out-of-frame rearrangements, and checked the results against IGoR. In a later analysis, hypergeometric tests were used to score TCR-TCR, TCR-HLA and TCR-CMV co-occurrence, with a repertoire-size bias correction applied to TCR pairs. A later analysis estimated false discovery rates by permuting HLA or CMV assignments 20 times. In a later analysis, co-occurring TCRs were grouped using DBSCAN, with TCRdist sequence similarity added in when clustering inside HLA-allele-positive subsets. Repertoires with fewer than 30,000 or more than 120,000 public chains were left out of co-occurrence clustering, as were four to six repertoires with anomalous nucleotide sharing. The immuneACCESS repertoire file appears here via TCRdb, limited to in-frame rearrangements. These files lack a portion of the clones; in checked studies, under half of the deficit traces to unresolved V genes, and the cause of the others is not known. The DNA was the basis for D and trimming; V, J and clone size are from that table. This sample gives approximately 180,000 clones in total; 80% of them show up just once. The leading ten clones occupy about 1% of the sample.

The cohort comprised around 700 healthy bone marrow donors. At the time of sampling, all cohort members were nominally healthy, though unrecorded immune exposures were likely present. The donor tested CMV seronegative, placing the donor among the 350 to 400 seronegative members of the cohort. Every donor gave a peripheral blood sample, and the peripheral blood mononuclear cells from that sample were used for TCR beta sequencing. The Qiagen DNeasy Blood Extraction Kit was used to extract genomic DNA from the blood cell samples. The data stem from a study of cytomegalovirus exposure and HLA in healthy donors (TCRdb year 2017). Regarding the complete study: An earlier analysis of several hundred of the donors reported roughly 300 Gb of sequence data and 117 million unique TCR beta sequences obtained from roughly 180 million T cells. Donor age, sex, ethnicity and CMV serostatus were collected together with the repertoire data. Across under 500 genotyped donors of the cohort, an average of roughly 250,000 unique TCR beta nucleotide sequences per donor were sequenced, and about a sixth of those sequences were non-productive. Both class I and class II loci were covered by HLA typing, at four-digit resolution. Typing coverage varied by locus: about 620-630 donors for A, B, C, DRB1 and DQB1; approximately 500 for DQA1; about 590 for DPA1; approximately 450 for DPB1. All discovery cohort repertoires had been generated using a single sequencing platform. Using immunosequencing, the study profiled T cell repertoires from 666 subjects and related those repertoires to cytomegalovirus serostatus. Genome-wide SNP genotypes for about 60% of the roughly 670 donors were used in a later genetic analysis, which treated that subset as a discovery cohort. The study combined high-throughput TCR immunosequencing, statistical association of individual TCRs with disease status, and machine learning to predict cytomegalovirus infection status. A separate validation cohort of approximately 130 different subjects was used in addition to the roughly 620-subject first cohort. In the later analysis, no new phenotypic data were used to find candidate immune exposures; instead, reliance was placed on TCR beta sequences and their occurrence across donors. An earlier analysis of around 580 of the donors used high-throughput TCR beta sequencing to judge whether each TCR beta V gene segment behaved as functional or pseudogenic. Of the 300 to 400 genotyped donors, approximately 83% fell in the genetic ancestry cluster associated with self-reported Caucasian donors. The study aimed to test whether signatures of past pathogen exposure could be identified by cataloging public T cell receptors. Around 330 gigabases of sequencing data and around 85 million unique TCR sequences made up an early release that covered nearly 650 HLA-typed donors. To study patterns of TCR occurrence, a later analysis re-analyzed previously published TCR beta repertoires from 666 donors and added high-resolution HLA genotyping. Roughly 5 DR-DQ haplotypes were handled as single units for association and clustering, since linkage in the cohort was strong. The paper's findings and limits, for the study overall: A further reported finding was that TCR beta sequences accurately predicted the HLA-A and HLA-B alleles for most subjects in the first cohort. Most TCR sequences were seen in very few donors, while some public TCRs were found in many individuals. In a later analysis, most CMV-associated TCR beta chains were found to appear HLA-restricted, with HLA associations seemingly driven largely by CMV exposure. Compared with equally common non-associated chains, HLA-associated TCR beta chains in a later analysis were more clonally expanded and had lower generation probabilities. At a false discovery rate of 0.05, a later analysis linked 15,000 to 20,000 TCR beta sequences to specific HLA alleles. Three of the identified cytomegalovirus-associated TCR beta chains were confirmed in vitro to be specific for cytomegalovirus antigens. In a later analysis, TCR association rates were found to vary across HLA loci, with the most associated TCRs seen for DRB1 alleles and the fewest for HLA-C alleles. The authors suggested that the approach could potentially be generalized to other disease states and immunological phenotypes. Only TCR beta chains were sequenced in this cohort, and the absence of alpha or paired-chain data limited detectable features. Correlated functional status among segregating V segments might reflect linkage disequilibrium, but an unknown experimental factor could not be ruled out. Because the 87-base-pair reads could not distinguish some IMGT-functional V segments, including TRBV6-2 and TRBV6-3, those segments were excluded. Compared with the approximately 720-donor mean, donors in an Asian-associated ancestry cluster had fewer N-insertions in productive TCRs, according to a later genetic analysis. A later genetic analysis associated a missense DCLRE1C variant with V-gene and J-gene trimming of TCR beta chains, and an independent cohort replicated the association. In both the original and validation cohorts, the classifier was reported to diagnose cytomegalovirus status with high specificity and sensitivity. A total of 150 or so TCR beta chains were listed by the study as associated with cytomegalovirus. When HLA alleles, especially DR and DQ, strongly co-occurred, attributing TCR associations to individual alleles was difficult. Roughly 15 rarely observed V segments, including chromosome 9 orphons, were excluded from the earlier analysis of about 500 of the donors because counts were too low. In an earlier analysis of 587 of the donors, most TCR beta V segments were observed in productive rearrangements about 87% or about 30% of the time, broadly matching IMGT annotations. According to a later analysis, parvovirus B19, influenza, CMV and Epstein-Barr virus appeared linked to several top co-occurrence clusters. A group of highly shared sequence variants was considered likely to be a technical artifact of the sequencing pipeline. Presence/absence analyses assumed roughly uniform sequencing depth across donors, an assumption that may not hold. Because HLA typing was missing for some donors at each locus, association tests included only the typed subset. For the cohort, immune exposure information was limited to CMV serostatus.

The CDR3 holds 15 amino acids from the cysteine to the phenylalanine. CDR3 DNA only is kept here, 45 bases in frame from base 1. The germline V gene sets CDR1 to SGHTA and CDR2 to FQGNSA. The V and J ends are trimmed by 2 bases and 5 bases, leaving 13 bases between them. Material for sequencing was PBMCs. This chain joins TRBV7-2 to TRBJ2-1, and the D gene may be TRBD1, 6 bases matching. This TCR derives from a woman between 40 and 55 years old in good health and CMV-seronegative. The DNA is TGTGCCAGCAGCTTAATACAGGGTCTTAACAATGAGCAGTTCTTC. This yields the protein CASSLIQGLNNEQFF.